This note documents a single T cell receptor (beta chain) sequence. Its antigen has not been determined. The input lacks base qualities; no much larger clone sits a single base away. From the germline V gene, CDR1 is SGHDT and CDR2 is YYEEEE. The CDR3 numbers 16 residues from cysteine through phenylalanine. Only the CDR3 region is kept as DNA, spanning 48 bases read in frame from base 1. The V end loses 1 base and the J end loses 5 bases, and a stretch of 15 bases separates them. The data were taken from a study of control samples from healthy donors and cancer patients (dated by TCRdb to 2020 to 2021). Library generation was performed with the immunoSEQ multiplex PCR assay. In its TCRdb copy, this immuneACCESS table keeps in-frame sequences only and misses some clones. Where compared with another copy, unresolved V genes explain less than half of these, and the others have no known cause. This sample comprises some 21,000 clones, around 85% of them detected only once. The ten top clones hold approximately 40% of the sample.

This receptor chain uses TRBV5-6 and TRBJ1-4; too little of a D gene remains to name it. The TCR sequence derives from a man aged 60 to 75 with head and neck cancer. The sequencing input was PBMCs. In nucleotides, the sequence is TGTGCCAGCAGCTTGTGGAGGTTTGGCACAAATGAAAAACTGTTTTTT. Translated, this gives CASSLWRFGTNEKLFF.